This T cell receptor beta chain was observed in a study of cytomegalovirus exposure and HLA in healthy donors. Study overall: Samples from HLA-typed donors yielded approximately 80 million unique TCRs in an early data release. Study-level results: The study had only CMV serostatus as immune exposure information. Follow-up analysis seemed to connect common viral pathogens with several of the most significant clusters identified. Researchers left out some V segments, among them TRBV6-2 and TRBV6-3, as indistinguishable.

With 60 Vbeta and 13 Jbeta primers, the PCR was carried out. TCRdb's table, derived via immunoSEQ multiplex PCR, lists solely in-frame clones and lacks some. The listing records over 100,000 clones. Trimming removed 2 bases at V and 0 bases at J, with 4 bases between. This CDR3 has 13 amino acids. Germline CDR1 and CDR2: SGHAT and FQNNGV. About this clone: What it recognizes is unknown.

The rearrangement uses TRBV11-2 and TRBJ2-5; D is ambiguous. Sequenced input: PBMCs. The TCR sequence derives from a man aged 18-30 years in good health and CMV-seronegative. CDR3: CASSLNNQETQYF. The DNA for the CDR3 is TGTGCCAGCAGCTTAAATAACCAAGAGACCCAGTACTTC.